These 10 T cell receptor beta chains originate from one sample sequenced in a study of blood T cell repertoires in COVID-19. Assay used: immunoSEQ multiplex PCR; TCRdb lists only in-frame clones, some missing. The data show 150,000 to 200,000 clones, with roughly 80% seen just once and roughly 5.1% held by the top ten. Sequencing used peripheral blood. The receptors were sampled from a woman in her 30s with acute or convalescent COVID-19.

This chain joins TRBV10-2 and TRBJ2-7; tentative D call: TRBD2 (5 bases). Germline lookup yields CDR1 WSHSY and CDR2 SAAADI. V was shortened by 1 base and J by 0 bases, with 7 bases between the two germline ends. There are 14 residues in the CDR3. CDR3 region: CASSEFAGSYEQYF. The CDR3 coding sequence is TGCGCCAGCAGTGAGTTTGCGGGCTCCTACGAGCAGTACTTC.

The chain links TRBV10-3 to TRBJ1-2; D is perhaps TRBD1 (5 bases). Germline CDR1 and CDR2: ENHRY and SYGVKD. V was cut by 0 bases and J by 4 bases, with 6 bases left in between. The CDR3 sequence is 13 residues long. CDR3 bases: TGTGCCATCAGTGAGTCGGGGGGCTATGGCTACACCTTC. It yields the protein CAISESGGYGYTF.

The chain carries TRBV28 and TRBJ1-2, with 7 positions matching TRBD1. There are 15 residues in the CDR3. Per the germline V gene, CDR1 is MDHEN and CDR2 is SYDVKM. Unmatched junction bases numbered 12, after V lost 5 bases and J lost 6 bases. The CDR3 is CASSSLKQGFHGYTF. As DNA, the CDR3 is TGTGCCAGCAGTAGCCTAAAACAGGGGTTCCATGGCTACACCTTC.

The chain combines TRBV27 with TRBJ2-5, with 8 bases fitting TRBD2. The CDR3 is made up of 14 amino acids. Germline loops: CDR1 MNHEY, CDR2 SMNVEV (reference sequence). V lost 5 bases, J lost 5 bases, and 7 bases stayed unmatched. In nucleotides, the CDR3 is TGTGCCAGCAGTCTAGCGGGCCTTTCGGAGACCCAGTACTTC. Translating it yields CASSLAGLSETQYF.

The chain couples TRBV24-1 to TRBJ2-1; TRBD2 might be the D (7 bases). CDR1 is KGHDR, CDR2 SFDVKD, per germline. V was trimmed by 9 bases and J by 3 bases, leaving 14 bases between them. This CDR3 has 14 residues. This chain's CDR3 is CATAGGGGYNEQFF. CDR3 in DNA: TGTGCCACCGCCGGGGGAGGGGGCTACAATGAGCAGTTCTTC.

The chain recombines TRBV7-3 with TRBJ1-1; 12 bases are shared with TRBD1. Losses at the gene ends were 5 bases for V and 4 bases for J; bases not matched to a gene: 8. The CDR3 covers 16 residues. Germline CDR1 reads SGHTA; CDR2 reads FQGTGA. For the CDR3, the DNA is TGTGCCAGCAGCCCTGGGACAGGGGGCGGCGGCACTGAAGCTTTCTTT. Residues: CASSPGTGGGGTEAFF.

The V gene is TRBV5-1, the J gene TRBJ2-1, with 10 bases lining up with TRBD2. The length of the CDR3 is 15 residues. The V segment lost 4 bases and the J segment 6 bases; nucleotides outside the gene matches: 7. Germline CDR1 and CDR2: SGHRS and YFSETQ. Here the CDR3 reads CASSLSGGASNEQFF. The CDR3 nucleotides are TGCGCCAGCAGCCTGAGCGGGGGGGCCTCCAATGAGCAGTTCTTC.

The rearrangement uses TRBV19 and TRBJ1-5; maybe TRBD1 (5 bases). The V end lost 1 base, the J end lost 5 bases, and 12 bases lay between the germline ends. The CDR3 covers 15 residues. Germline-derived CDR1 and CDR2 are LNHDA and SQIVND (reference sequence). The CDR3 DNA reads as TGTGCCAGTAGTATAGGGGGCAGGGCGGATCAGCCCCAGCATTTT. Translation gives CASSIGGRADQPQHF.

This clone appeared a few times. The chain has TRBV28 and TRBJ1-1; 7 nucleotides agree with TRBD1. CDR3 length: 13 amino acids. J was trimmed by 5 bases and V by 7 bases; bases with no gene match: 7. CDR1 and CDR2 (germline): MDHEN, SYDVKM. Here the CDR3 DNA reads TGTGCCAGCATACCGGGACAGTGGACTGAAGCTTTCTTT. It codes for CASIPGQWTEAFF. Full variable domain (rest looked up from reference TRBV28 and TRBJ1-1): DVKVTQSSRYLVKRTGEKVFLECVQDMDHENMFWYRQDPGLGLRLIYFSYDVKMKEKGDIPEGYSVSREKKERFSLILESASTNQTSMYLCASIPGQWTEAFFGQGTRLTVV.

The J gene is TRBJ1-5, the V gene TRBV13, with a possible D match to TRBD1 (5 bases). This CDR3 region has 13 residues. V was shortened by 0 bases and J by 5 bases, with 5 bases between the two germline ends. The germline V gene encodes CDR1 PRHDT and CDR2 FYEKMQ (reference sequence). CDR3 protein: CASSLGTDQPQHF. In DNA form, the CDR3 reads TGTGCCAGCAGCTTAGGGACAGATCAGCCCCAGCATTTT.